This is a list of T cell receptor beta chains from one sample in a study of vaccination and CD4 T cells after COVID-19. Via MiXCR, TCRdb re-called the PCR reads, giving one row per CDR3 protein. The repertoire has more than 20,000 distinct CDR3 sequences, 30% to 35% of them found once; the top ten carry about 10%. These receptors have no known antigen. Sequences were derived from CD4+ T cells from blood, cultured in vitro, sampled about 7 months after SARS-CoV-2 vaccination. These receptors came from a human donor who had recovered from COVID-19. The CDR3 runs from the conserved cysteine through the conserved F or W. The order of the fields is V gene, J gene, clone size, D gene, CDR3 protein, CDR3 DNA. The D gene is left open where the match is weak. Size values are once, few and many counts, or a class for expanded clones, and some rows have none.

V: TRBV19
J: TRBJ2-7
size: -
D: -
CDR3: CASTHQAGADTTYEQHF
DNA: TGTGCCAGTACCCATCAGGCGGGGGCCGACACCACCTACGAGCAGCACTTC

V: TRBV7-9
J: TRBJ2-3
size: -
D: -
CDR3: CASSSVSTDTQYF
DNA: TGTGCCAGCAGCTCAGTTAGCACAGATACGCAGTATTTT

V: TRBV18
J: TRBJ2-3
size: -
D: -
CDR3: CASSPTGGTDTQYF
DNA: TGTGCCAGCTCGCCGACGGGGGGCACAGATACGCAGTATTTT

V: TRBV6-5
J: TRBJ1-2
size: few
D: TRBD1
CDR3: CASSYSKGARYGYTF
DNA: TGTGCCAGCAGTTACTCGAAGGGGGCAAGGTATGGCTACACCTTC

V: TRBV25-1
J: TRBJ2-7
size: once
D: TRBD1
CDR3: CASSEPDRGGNEQYF
DNA: TGTGCCAGCAGTGAGCCAGACAGGGGCGGTAACGAGCAGTACTTC

V: TRBV20-1
J: TRBJ2-1
size: few
D: -
CDR3: CSAWGGTRNEQFF
DNA: TGCAGTGCCTGGGGGGGGACAAGGAATGAGCAGTTCTTC

V: TRBV7-8
J: TRBJ1-5
size: -
D: -
CDR3: CASRVGANQPQHF
DNA: TGTGCCAGCAGAGTGGGGGCCAATCAGCCCCAGCATTTT

V: TRBV6-1
J: TRBJ1-3
size: -
D: TRBD1
CDR3: CASGGDRGRGNTIYF
DNA: TGTGCCAGCGGTGGGGACAGGGGGCGAGGAAACACCATATATTTT

V: TRBV5-8
J: TRBJ2-5
size: -
D: -
CDR3: CASSFPSGEETQYF
DNA: TGTGCCAGCAGCTTTCCATCAGGGGAAGAGACCCAGTACTTC

V: TRBV15
J: TRBJ2-1
size: -
D: TRBD2
CDR3: CATSRGLLAGGPNEQFF
DNA: TGTGCCACCAGCAGAGGTCTACTAGCGGGGGGTCCCAATGAGCAGTTCTTC

V: TRBV2
J: TRBJ2-3
size: -
D: -
CDR3: CASSDGWLMHF
DNA: TGTGCCAGCAGTGACGGCTGGCTCATGCATTTT

V: TRBV20-1
J: TRBJ2-7
size: few
D: -
CDR3: CSASARGPPYEQYF
DNA: TGCAGTGCTAGTGCGCGGGGGCCACCCTACGAGCAGTACTTC

V: TRBV4-1
J: TRBJ1-6
size: few
D: -
CDR3: CASSQDTSSYNSPLHF
DNA: TGCGCCAGCAGCCAAGATACAAGCTCCTATAATTCACCCCTCCACTTT

V: TRBV20-1
J: TRBJ1-2
size: -
D: -
CDR3: CSASLTGIYGYTF
DNA: TGCAGTGCGAGTTTAACAGGGATCTATGGCTACACCTTC

V: TRBV7-2
J: TRBJ2-3
size: -
D: TRBD2
CDR3: CASSFGEGTQYF
DNA: TGTGCCAGCAGCTTTGGGGAGGGAACGCAGTATTTT

V: TRBV10-1
J: TRBJ2-7
size: -
D: -
CDR3: CASKVTREGVGTYEQYF
DNA: TGCGCCAGCAAGGTCACTCGTGAGGGAGTCGGGACCTACGAGCAGTACTTC

V: TRBV24-1
J: TRBJ1-1
size: medium-sized
D: -
CDR3: CATSDPGLQEAFF
DNA: TGTGCCACCAGTGACCCCGGGTTGCAAGAAGCTTTCTTT

V: TRBV19
J: TRBJ2-5
size: -
D: TRBD1
CDR3: CASSRDSRAETQYF
DNA: TGTGCCAGTAGTAGGGACAGTAGGGCAGAGACCCAGTACTTC

V: TRBV7-9
J: TRBJ2-5
size: -
D: TRBD1
CDR3: CASSSQGAQETQYF
DNA: TGTGCCAGCAGCTCTCAGGGGGCTCAAGAGACCCAGTACTTC

V: TRBV20-1
J: TRBJ2-7
size: once
D: -
CDR3: CSARDLGVPYF
DNA: TGCAGTGCTAGAGATCTGGGGGTGCCGTACTTC

V: TRBV30
J: TRBJ1-2
size: -
D: -
CDR3: CAWSVLAQRGYTF
DNA: TGTGCCTGGAGTGTATTGGCACAACGGGGCTACACCTTC

V: TRBV20-1
J: TRBJ1-2
size: -
D: -
CDR3: CSAALGVNYGYTF
DNA: TGCAGTGCTGCCCTTGGGGTTAACTATGGCTACACCTTC

V: TRBV28
J: TRBJ2-4
size: -
D: -
CDR3: CASSSSWEAKNIQYF
DNA: TGTGCCAGCAGTTCTTCTTGGGAGGCCAAAAACATTCAGTACTTC

V: TRBV4-2
J: TRBJ2-3
size: -
D: -
CDR3: CASSQASGTDTQYF
DNA: TGTGCCAGCAGCCAAGCTAGCGGCACAGATACGCAGTATTTT

V: TRBV7-2
J: TRBJ2-5
size: -
D: -
CDR3: CASRESGETQYF
DNA: TGTGCCAGCAGGGAATCCGGAGAGACCCAGTACTTC

V: TRBV11-3
J: TRBJ2-1
size: -
D: -
CDR3: CASSPRGRDNEQFF
DNA: TGTGCCAGCAGCCCCCGAGGTAGGGACAATGAGCAGTTCTTC

V: TRBV6-4
J: TRBJ1-6
size: -
D: TRBD1
CDR3: CASSLITGGKNSPLHF
DNA: TGTGCCAGCAGCCTCATTACAGGGGGCAAGAATTCACCCCTCCACTTT

V: TRBV7-3
J: TRBJ2-7
size: -
D: TRBD1
CDR3: CASSLTRTGVIYEQYF
DNA: TGTGCCAGCAGCTTAACCCGGACAGGGGTAATCTACGAGCAGTACTTC

V: TRBV7-2
J: TRBJ2-5
size: -
D: TRBD2
CDR3: CASSLAFAGGLQETQYF
DNA: TGTGCCAGCAGCTTAGCGTTCGCGGGAGGTCTCCAAGAGACCCAGTACTTC

V: TRBV2
J: TRBJ2-5
size: -
D: TRBD2
CDR3: CASSFGTSGETQYF
DNA: TGTGCCAGCAGCTTTGGGACTAGCGGGGAGACCCAGTACTTC

V: TRBV6-5
J: TRBJ2-7
size: -
D: -
CDR3: CASSSTPLAGSSHEQYF
DNA: TGTGCCAGCAGTTCAACCCCCCTGGCGGGGTCGTCCCACGAGCAGTACTTC

V: TRBV7-6
J: TRBJ2-1
size: few
D: TRBD1
CDR3: CASSRKPGQGSHEQFF
DNA: TGTGCCAGCAGTCGCAAGCCGGGACAGGGGTCCCATGAGCAGTTCTTC

V: TRBV20-1
J: TRBJ1-2
size: few
D: -
CDR3: CSASGRNYQYGYTF
DNA: TGCAGTGCTAGCGGCAGAAACTATCAATACGGCTACACCTTC

V: TRBV12-3/TRBV12-4
J: TRBJ2-1
size: once
D: -
CDR3: CAVEPGPSYNEQFF
DNA: TGTGCCGTCGAGCCCGGACCCTCCTACAATGAGCAGTTCTTC

V: TRBV7-2
J: TRBJ2-3
size: medium-sized
D: -
CDR3: CASSHRDRSTDTQYF
DNA: TGTGCCAGCAGCCACCGGGACCGGAGCACAGATACGCAGTATTTT

V: TRBV19
J: TRBJ1-1
size: -
D: -
CDR3: CASATRGTEAFF
DNA: TGTGCCAGTGCGACCAGGGGCACTGAAGCTTTCTTT

V: TRBV27
J: TRBJ1-5
size: few
D: TRBD1
CDR3: CASSLQGLSNQPQHF
DNA: TGTGCCAGCAGCTTACAGGGGCTCAGCAATCAGCCCCAGCATTTT

V: TRBV5-1
J: TRBJ2-5
size: few
D: TRBD2
CDR3: CASSLAGGETQYF
DNA: TGCGCCAGCAGCTTGGCGGGGGGGGAGACCCAGTACTTC

V: TRBV20-1
J: TRBJ1-1
size: few
D: -
CDR3: CSARGEATEAFF
DNA: TGCAGTGCTAGAGGGGAGGCCACTGAAGCTTTCTTT

V: TRBV6-2/TRBV6-3
J: TRBJ2-2
size: -
D: -
CDR3: CASSYGGRRGELFF
DNA: TGTGCCAGCAGTTACGGAGGTCGGCGTGGGGAGCTGTTTTTT

V: TRBV6-5
J: TRBJ2-5
size: few
D: -
CDR3: CASSYSPWGQETQYF
DNA: TGTGCCAGCAGTTACTCGCCCTGGGGGCAAGAGACCCAGTACTTC